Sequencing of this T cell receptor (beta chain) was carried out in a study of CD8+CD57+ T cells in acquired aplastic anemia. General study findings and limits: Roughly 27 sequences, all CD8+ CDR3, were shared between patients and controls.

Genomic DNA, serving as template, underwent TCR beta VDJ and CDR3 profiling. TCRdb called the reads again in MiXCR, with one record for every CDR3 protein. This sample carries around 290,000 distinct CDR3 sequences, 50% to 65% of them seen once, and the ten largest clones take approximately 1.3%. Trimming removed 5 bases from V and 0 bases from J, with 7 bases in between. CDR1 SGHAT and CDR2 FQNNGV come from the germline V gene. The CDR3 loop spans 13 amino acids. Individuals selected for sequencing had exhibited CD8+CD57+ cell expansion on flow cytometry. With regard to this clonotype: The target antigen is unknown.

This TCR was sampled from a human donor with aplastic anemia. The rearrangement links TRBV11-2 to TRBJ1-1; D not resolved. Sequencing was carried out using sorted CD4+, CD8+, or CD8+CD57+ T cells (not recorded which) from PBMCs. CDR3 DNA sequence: TGTGCCAGCAGCCCGGGTTTGAACACTGAAGCTTTCTTT. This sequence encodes CASSPGLNTEAFF.